The T cell receptor (beta chain) under discussion was sequenced for a study of blood T cell repertoires in COVID-19. Looking at the study overall: From the United States, Italy and Spain came samples of acute and convalescent COVID-19. T cells, B-cell-depleted T cells, or PBMCs provided the cDNA or gDNA that served as material.

Original data processing: Amplification with reference gene primers provided the estimates of nucleated cell counts. Here immunoSEQ multiplex PCR was the method, and the copy in TCRdb shows in-frame clones only, minus some. Clonal size and the V and J genes are those of that table, whereas D and trimming came from the DNA. Of roughly 230,000 clones in the sample, about four fifths are singletons; the top ten hold 3% to 4%. The V end lost 0 bases, the J end lost 3 bases, and 3 bases lay between the germline ends. Germline values: CDR1 SGHRS, CDR2 YFSETQ. This CDR3 region has 12 residues. Residents of about 25 US areas, aged about 18 to 89 years, made up the participants.

This chain uses TRBV5-1 with TRBJ2-5; no firm D call. The clonotype was recovered from a woman aged 55-70 years who had recovered from COVID-19. The sample taken for sequencing was PBMCs or T cells enriched from blood (not recorded which). The CDR3 is CASSLVKETQYF. CDR3 coding DNA: TGCGCCAGCAGCTTGGTAAAAGAGACCCAGTACTTC.